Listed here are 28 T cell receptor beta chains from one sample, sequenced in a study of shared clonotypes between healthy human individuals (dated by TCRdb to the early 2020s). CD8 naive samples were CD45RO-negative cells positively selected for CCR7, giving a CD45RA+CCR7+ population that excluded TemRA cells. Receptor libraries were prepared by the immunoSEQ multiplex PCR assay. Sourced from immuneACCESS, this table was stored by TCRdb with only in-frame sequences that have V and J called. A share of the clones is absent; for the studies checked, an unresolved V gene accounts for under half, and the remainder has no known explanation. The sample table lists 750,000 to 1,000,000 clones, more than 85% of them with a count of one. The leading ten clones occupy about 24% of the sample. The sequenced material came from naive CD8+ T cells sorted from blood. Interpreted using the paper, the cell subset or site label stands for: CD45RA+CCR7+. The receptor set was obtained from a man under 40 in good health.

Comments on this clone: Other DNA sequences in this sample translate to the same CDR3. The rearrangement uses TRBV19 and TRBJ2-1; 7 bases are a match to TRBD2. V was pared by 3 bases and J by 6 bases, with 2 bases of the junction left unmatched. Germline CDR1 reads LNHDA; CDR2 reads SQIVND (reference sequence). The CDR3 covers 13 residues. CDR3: CASSILAGNEQFF. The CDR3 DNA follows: TGTGCCAGTAGTATCTTAGCGGGCAATGAGCAGTTCTTC.

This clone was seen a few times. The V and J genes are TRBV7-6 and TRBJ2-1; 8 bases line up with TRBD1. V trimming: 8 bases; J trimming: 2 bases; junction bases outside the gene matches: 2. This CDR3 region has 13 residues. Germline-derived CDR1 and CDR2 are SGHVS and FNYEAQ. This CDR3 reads CASGQGTYNEQFF. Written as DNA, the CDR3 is TGTGCCAGCGGACAGGGAACCTACAATGAGCAGTTCTTC.

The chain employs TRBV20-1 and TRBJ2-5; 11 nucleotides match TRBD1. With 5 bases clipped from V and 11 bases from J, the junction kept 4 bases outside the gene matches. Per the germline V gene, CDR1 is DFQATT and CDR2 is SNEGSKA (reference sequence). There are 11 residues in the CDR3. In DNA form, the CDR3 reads TGCAGTGCTTGGGACAGGGGGGAGCAGTACTTC. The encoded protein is CSAWDRGEQYF.

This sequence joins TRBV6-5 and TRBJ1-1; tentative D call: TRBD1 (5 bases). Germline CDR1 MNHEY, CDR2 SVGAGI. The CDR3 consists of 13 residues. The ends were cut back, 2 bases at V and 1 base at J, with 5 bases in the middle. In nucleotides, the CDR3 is TGTGCCAGCAGTTACGGGGGGAACACTGAAGCTTTCTTT. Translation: CASSYGGNTEAFF.

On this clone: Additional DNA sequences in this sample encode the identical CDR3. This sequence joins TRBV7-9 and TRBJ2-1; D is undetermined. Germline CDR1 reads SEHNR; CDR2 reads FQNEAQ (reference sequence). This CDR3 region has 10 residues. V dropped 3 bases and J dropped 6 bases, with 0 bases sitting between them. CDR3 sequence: CASSFNEQFF. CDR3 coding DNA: TGTGCCAGCAGCTTCAATGAGCAGTTCTTC.

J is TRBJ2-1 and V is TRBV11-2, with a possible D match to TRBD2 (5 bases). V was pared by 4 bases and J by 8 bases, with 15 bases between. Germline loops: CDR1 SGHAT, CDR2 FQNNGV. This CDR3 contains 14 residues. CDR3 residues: CASSYRTFGDEQFF. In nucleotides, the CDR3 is TGTGCCAGCAGCTATCGGACTTTTGGGGATGAGCAGTTCTTC.

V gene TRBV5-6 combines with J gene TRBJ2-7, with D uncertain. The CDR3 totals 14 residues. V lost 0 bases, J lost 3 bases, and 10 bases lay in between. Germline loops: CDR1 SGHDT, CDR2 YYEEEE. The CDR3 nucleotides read TGTGCCAGCAGCTTGGCACAGACGAACTACGAGCAGTACTTC. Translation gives CASSLAQTNYEQYF.

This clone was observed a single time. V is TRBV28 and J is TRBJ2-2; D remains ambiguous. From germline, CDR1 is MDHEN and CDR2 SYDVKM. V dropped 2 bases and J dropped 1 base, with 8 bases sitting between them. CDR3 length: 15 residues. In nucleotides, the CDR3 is TGTGCCAGCAGTTTAAGAGGAAAGAACACCGGGGAGCTGTTTTTT. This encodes CASSLRGKNTGELFF.

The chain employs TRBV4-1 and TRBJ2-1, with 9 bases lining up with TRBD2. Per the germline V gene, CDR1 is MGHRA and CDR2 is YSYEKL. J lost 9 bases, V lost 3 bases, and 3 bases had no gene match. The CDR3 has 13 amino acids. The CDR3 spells CASSQQLAGEQFF. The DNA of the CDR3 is TGCGCCAGCAGCCAGCAACTAGCGGGTGAGCAGTTCTTC.

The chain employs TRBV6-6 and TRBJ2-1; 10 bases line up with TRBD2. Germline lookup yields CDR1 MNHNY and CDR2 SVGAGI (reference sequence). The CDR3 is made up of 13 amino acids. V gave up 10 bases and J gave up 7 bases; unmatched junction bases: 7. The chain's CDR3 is CATLAGGLNEQFF. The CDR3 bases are TGTGCCACCTTAGCGGGAGGCCTTAATGAGCAGTTCTTC.

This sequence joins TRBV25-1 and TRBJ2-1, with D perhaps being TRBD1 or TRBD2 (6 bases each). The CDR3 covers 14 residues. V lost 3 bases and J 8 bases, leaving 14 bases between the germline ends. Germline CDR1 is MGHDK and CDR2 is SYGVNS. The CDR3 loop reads CASSEKGEVDEQFF. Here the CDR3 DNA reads TGTGCCAGCAGTGAGAAGGGGGAGGTAGATGAGCAGTTCTTC.

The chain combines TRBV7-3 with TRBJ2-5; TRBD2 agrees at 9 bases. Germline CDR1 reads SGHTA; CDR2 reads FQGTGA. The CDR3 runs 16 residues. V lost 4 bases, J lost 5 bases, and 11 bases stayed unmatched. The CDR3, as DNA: TGTGCCAGCAGCTCTTCGACTAGCGGACCCTTGGAGACCCAGTACTTC. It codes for CASSSSTSGPLETQYF.

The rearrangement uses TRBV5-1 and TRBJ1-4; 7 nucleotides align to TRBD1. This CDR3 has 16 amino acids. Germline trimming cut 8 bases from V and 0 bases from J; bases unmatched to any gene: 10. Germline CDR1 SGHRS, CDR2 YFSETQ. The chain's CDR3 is CASATGPTSTNEKLFF. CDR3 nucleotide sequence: TGCGCCAGTGCGACAGGGCCAACTTCAACTAATGAAAAACTGTTTTTT.

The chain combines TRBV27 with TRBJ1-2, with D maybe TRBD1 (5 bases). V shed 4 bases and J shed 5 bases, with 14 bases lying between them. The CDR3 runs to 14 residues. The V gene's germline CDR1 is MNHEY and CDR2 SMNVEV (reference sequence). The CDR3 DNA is TGTGCCAGCAGTTCGGCAGGGTTGGCGTATGGCTACACCTTC. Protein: CASSSAGLAYGYTF.

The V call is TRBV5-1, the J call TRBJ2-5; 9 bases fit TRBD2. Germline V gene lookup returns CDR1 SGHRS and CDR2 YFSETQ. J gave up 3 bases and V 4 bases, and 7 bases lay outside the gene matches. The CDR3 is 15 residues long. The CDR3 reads CASSQLTSGEETQYF. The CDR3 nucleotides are TGCGCCAGCAGCCAGCTGACTAGCGGAGAAGAGACCCAGTACTTC.

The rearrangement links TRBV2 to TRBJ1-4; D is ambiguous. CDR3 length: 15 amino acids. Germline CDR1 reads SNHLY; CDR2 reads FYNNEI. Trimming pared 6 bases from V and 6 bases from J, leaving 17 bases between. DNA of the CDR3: TGTGCCAGCAGCGGTAGGGAGCGCAGACATGAAAAACTGTTTTTT. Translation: CASSGRERRHEKLFF. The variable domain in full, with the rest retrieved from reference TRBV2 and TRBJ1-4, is EPEVTQTPSHQVTQMGQEVILRCVPISNHLYFYWYRQILGQKVEFLVSFYNNEISEKSEIFDDQFSVERPDGSNFTLKIRSTKLEDSAMYFCASSGRERRHEKLFFGSGTQLSVL.

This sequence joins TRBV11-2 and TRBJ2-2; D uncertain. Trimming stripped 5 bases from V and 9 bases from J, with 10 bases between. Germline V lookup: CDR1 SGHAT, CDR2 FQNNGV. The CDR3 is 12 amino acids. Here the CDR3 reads CASSDQTRELFF. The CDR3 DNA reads TGTGCCAGCAGCGACCAGACCCGGGAGCTGTTTTTT.

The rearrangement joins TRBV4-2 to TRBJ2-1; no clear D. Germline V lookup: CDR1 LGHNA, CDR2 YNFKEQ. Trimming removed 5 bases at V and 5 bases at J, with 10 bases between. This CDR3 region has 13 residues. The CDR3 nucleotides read TGTGCCAGCAGCTCCCACAGCGACAATGAGCAGTTCTTC. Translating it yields CASSSHSDNEQFF.

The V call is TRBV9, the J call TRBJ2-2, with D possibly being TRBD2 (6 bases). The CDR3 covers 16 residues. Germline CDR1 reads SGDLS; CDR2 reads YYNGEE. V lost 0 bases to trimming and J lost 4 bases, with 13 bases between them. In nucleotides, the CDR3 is TGTGCCAGCAGCGTAGCTCGTAATAGCGGCACCGGGGAGCTGTTTTTT. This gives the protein CASSVARNSGTGELFF.

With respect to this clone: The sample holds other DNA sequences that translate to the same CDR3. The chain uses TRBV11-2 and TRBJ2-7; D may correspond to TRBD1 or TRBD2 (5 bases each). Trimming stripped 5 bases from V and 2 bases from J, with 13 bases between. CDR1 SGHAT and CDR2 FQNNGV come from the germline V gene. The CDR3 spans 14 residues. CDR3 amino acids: CASSPGTSTYEQYF. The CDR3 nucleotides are TGTGCCAGCAGCCCTGGGACCTCAACCTACGAGCAGTACTTC.

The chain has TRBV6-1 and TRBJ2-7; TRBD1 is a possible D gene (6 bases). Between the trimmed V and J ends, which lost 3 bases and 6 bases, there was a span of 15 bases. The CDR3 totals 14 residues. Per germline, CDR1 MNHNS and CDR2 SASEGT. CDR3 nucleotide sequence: TGTGCCAGCAGTGACTTACGTGACAGGCGCGAGCAGTACTTC. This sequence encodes CASSDLRDRREQYF.

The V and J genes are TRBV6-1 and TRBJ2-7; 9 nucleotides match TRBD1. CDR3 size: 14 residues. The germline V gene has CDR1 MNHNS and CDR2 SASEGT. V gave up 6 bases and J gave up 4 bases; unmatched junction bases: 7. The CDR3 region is CASSGTGIGYEQYF. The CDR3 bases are TGTGCCAGCAGCGGGACAGGGATTGGTTACGAGCAGTACTTC.

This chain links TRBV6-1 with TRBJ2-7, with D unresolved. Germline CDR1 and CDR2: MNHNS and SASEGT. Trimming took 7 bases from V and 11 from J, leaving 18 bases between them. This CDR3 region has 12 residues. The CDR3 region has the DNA TGTGCCAGCAACTTTGGGCCCTCGGTGGAGTACTTC. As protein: CASNFGPSVEYF.

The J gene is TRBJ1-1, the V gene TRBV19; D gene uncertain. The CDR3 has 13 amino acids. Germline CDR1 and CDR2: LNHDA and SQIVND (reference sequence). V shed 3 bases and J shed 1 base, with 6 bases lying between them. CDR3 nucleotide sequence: TGTGCCAGTAGTATGATTGCGAACACTGAAGCTTTCTTT. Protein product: CASSMIANTEAFF.

CDR3 region: CASSFGRGEQFF. CDR3 DNA: TGTGCCAGCAGCTTTGGTAGAGGTGAGCAGTTCTTC. The chain is built from TRBV7-9 and TRBJ2-1; no clear D gene. The germline V gene encodes CDR1 SEHNR and CDR2 FQNEAQ (reference sequence). The V end lost 3 bases, the J end lost 9 bases, and 9 bases lay between the germline ends. The CDR3 consists of 12 residues.

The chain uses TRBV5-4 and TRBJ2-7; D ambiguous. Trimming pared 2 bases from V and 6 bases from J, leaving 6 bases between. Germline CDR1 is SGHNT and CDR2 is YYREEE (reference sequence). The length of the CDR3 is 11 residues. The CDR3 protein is CASSLASEQYF. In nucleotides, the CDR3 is TGTGCCAGCAGCTTAGCCAGCGAGCAGTACTTC.

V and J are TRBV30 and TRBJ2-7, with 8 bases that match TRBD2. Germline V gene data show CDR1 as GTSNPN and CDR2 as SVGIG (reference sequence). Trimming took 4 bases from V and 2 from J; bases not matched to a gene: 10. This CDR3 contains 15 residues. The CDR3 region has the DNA TGTGCCTGGAAGGCTTGGGCGGGGGGTCCCTACGAGCAGTACTTC. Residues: CAWKAWAGGPYEQYF. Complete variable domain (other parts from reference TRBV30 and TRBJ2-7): SQTIHQWPATLVQPVGSPLSLECTVEGTSNPNLYWYRQAAGRGLQLLFYSVGIGQISSEVPQNLSASRPQDRQFILSSKKLLLSDSGFYLCAWKAWAGGPYEQYFGPGTRLTVT.

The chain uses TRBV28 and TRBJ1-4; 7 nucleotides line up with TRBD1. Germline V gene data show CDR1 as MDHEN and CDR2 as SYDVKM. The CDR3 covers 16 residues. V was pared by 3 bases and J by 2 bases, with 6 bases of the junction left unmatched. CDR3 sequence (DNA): TGTGCCAGCAGTTTTATAGGGGGCCTGACTAATGAAAAACTGTTTTTT. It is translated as CASSFIGGLTNEKLFF.